This T cell receptor (beta chain) came from a study of blood T cell repertoires in COVID-19. For the study at large: Samples representing acute and convalescent COVID-19 were sourced from the United States, Italy and Spain.

Sequencing used immunoSEQ multiplex PCR; TCRdb keeps in-frame clones, though not all of them. The sample comprises over 200,000 clones, about nine tenths of which are singletons, and 2% to 2.5% rests with the top ten. This clonotype was sampled from a woman between 40 and 55 years old with acute COVID-19. The sequenced material came from PBMCs or T cells enriched from blood (not recorded which).

CDR3 coding DNA: TGTGCCAGCAGTCGGGACAGATCTAGCACAGATACGCAGTATTTT. It yields the protein CASSRDRSSTDTQYF. The chain is built from TRBV27 and TRBJ2-3; 7 nucleotides align to TRBD1. Germline CDR1 and CDR2: MNHEY and SMNVEV (reference sequence). CDR3 length equals 15 residues. V was pared by 5 bases and J by 0 bases, with 5 bases of the junction left unmatched.